This TCR beta chain was obtained from a study of cytomegalovirus exposure and HLA in healthy donors (dated by TCRdb to 2015 to 2018). With respect to the entire study: According to an earlier analysis of 450 to 650 of the donors, about 179 million T cells yielded some 110 million unique TCR beta sequences and about 300 Gb of sequence data. An early release that covered 500 to 800 HLA-typed donors contained approximately 300 gigabases of sequencing data and 65 million to 100 million unique TCR sequences. Of the roughly 400 genotyped donors, 65% to 90% fell in the genetic ancestry cluster associated with self-reported Caucasian donors. The aim of the study was to test whether cataloging public T cell receptors could identify signatures of past pathogen exposure. Using immunosequencing, the study profiled T cell repertoires from fewer than 700 subjects and related those repertoires to cytomegalovirus serostatus. A separate validation cohort of about 110 different subjects was used in addition to the 666-subject first cohort. The study combined high-throughput TCR immunosequencing, statistical association of individual TCRs with disease status, and machine learning to predict cytomegalovirus infection status. A later analysis re-analyzed previously published TCR beta repertoires from 550 to 700 donors and added high-resolution HLA genotyping to study TCR occurrence patterns. Rather than using new phenotypic data, the later analysis identified candidate immune exposures from TCR beta sequences and from how often those sequences occurred across donors. To decide whether each TCR beta V gene segment behaved as functional or pseudogenic, an earlier analysis of some 540 of the donors relied on high-throughput TCR beta sequencing. Donor age, sex, ethnicity and CMV serostatus were collected together with the repertoire data. Genome-wide SNP genotypes for about 55% of the roughly 670 donors were used in a later genetic analysis, which treated that subset as a discovery cohort. All discovery cohort repertoires had been generated on a single sequencing platform. HLA typing covered class I and class II loci at four-digit resolution. The number of typed donors differed by locus: about 620-640 for A, B, C, DRB1 and DQB1; 500 to 550 for DQA1; fewer than 610 for DPA1; and 400 to 480 for DPB1. Because of strong linkage in the cohort, five DR-DQ haplotypes were treated as single units for association and clustering. Among roughly 400 genotyped donors of the cohort, an average of roughly 240,000 unique TCR beta nucleotide sequences were sequenced per donor, 15% to 20% of them non-productive.

Regarding this clone: This clone's antigen is unknown. The record has no base qualities; no much larger clone is one base away.

Libraries were built with the immunoSEQ multiplex PCR assay. A mixture of 60 forward primers for TCR Vbeta segments and 13 reverse primers for TCR Jbeta segments was used in the multiplex PCR. Amplification of the CDR3 region of rearranged TCR beta genes was performed with a multiplex PCR assay on genomic DNA. The Illumina HiSeq System was used to sequence the amplified TCR beta libraries as 87-base-pair reads. The study's own analysis went as follows. A later analysis counted approximately 76 million unique TCR beta chains across the 690 or so repertoires, and some 11 million of these chains were shared by at least two donors. A nearest-neighbor algorithm error-corrected the raw reads and collapsed the reads into unique sequences, merging closely related sequences to remove PCR and sequencing errors. Alignment of CDR3 sequences to IMGT reference sequences was used to assign V, D and J gene segments. For a sequence to be retained, a match of at least six nucleotides to both a V gene segment and a J gene segment was required. A rearrangement was called productive if the CDR3 had no stop codons and remained in frame with V and J, and every other rearrangement was called non-productive. Following IMGT convention, CDR3 was defined as the stretch from the second conserved V-encoded cysteine up to the conserved J-encoded phenylalanine. Sequences without an unambiguous match to a single V gene segment were excluded from the earlier analysis of 500 to 700 of the donors. An earlier analysis of approximately 590 of the donors classified V segments as functional when productive rearrangements were above 56.7% and as segregating when the standard deviation between donors was above 5%. A statistical classification framework was built for diagnosing cytomegalovirus status from the catalog of TCR beta chain sequences. In a later analysis, V and J genes were assigned by comparing TCR nucleotide sequences against IMGT/GENE-DB human TR gene sequences. The TCRdist pipeline was used in a later analysis to assign CDR3 sequences and most-parsimonious VDJ recombination scenarios. In a later analysis, every TCR beta chain was defined by the combination of its CDR3 amino acid sequence and its V-gene family, and reads without a unique V-gene family were dropped. In a later analysis, approximately 590 highly shared, low-generation-probability nucleotide sequences were removed to address suspected cross-contamination and a sequencing artifact. For each public chain, a later analysis derived a clonal expansion index from normalized ranks of inferred template counts within each repertoire. Generation probabilities in a later analysis came from a VDJ recombination model fitted to out-of-frame rearrangements, and those results were checked against IGoR. In a later analysis, hypergeometric tests were used to score TCR-TCR, TCR-HLA and TCR-CMV co-occurrence, with a repertoire-size bias correction applied to TCR pairs. A later analysis estimated false discovery rates by permuting HLA or CMV assignments 20 times. In a later analysis, co-occurring TCRs were grouped using DBSCAN, with TCRdist sequence similarity added in when clustering inside HLA-allele-positive subsets. Co-occurrence clustering excluded repertoires with fewer than 30,000 or more than 120,000 public chains, plus five with anomalous nucleotide sharing. TCRdb provides this immuneACCESS table in a form limited to in-frame rearrangements. Some clones are lacking; in checked studies, under half of them reflect an unresolved V gene, and why the rest are absent is not known. The D gene and trimming were derived from the DNA, and the V and J assignments and clone size from that table. Present in this sample are 230,000 or so clones, nearly 95% of which were seen just once. The ten most abundant clones make up approximately 1.5% of the sample.

The cohort consisted of 666 healthy bone marrow donors. Cohort members were all nominally healthy when sampled, although unrecorded immune exposures were likely present. The donor tested CMV seronegative, placing the donor among the 300 to 400 seronegative members of the cohort. Every donor gave a peripheral blood sample, and the peripheral blood mononuclear cells from that sample were used for TCR beta sequencing. Genomic DNA extraction from the blood cell samples was performed with the Qiagen DNeasy Blood Extraction Kit. In the germline V gene, CDR1 corresponds to SGHTA and CDR2 to FQGNSA. The cysteine opens and the phenylalanine closes a CDR3 of 13 amino acids. The sequence is cut down to CDR3 DNA, 39 bases in frame from base 1. V drops 0 bases and J drops 7 bases, leaving 9 bases in between. Here is what the overall study found, with its caveats: Compared with equally common non-associated chains, HLA-associated TCR beta chains in a later analysis were more clonally expanded and had lower generation probabilities. A further reported finding was that TCR beta sequences accurately predicted the HLA-A and HLA-B alleles for most subjects in the first cohort. Because counts were too low, 15 to 20 rarely observed V segments, including chromosome 9 orphons, were excluded from the earlier analysis of under 650 of the donors. In a later analysis, TCR association rates were found to vary across HLA loci, with the most associated TCRs seen for DRB1 alleles and the fewest for HLA-C alleles. According to the authors, the approach could potentially be generalized to other disease states and immunological phenotypes. The classifier was reported to diagnose cytomegalovirus status with high specificity and sensitivity in both the original cohort and the validation cohort. According to a later analysis, parvovirus B19, influenza, CMV and Epstein-Barr virus appeared linked to several top co-occurrence clusters. Sequencing depth was assumed to be roughly uniform across donors in the presence/absence analyses, though that assumption may not hold. Only TCR beta chains were sequenced in this cohort, and the absence of alpha or paired-chain data limited detectable features. For the cohort, immune exposure information was limited to CMV serostatus. A group of highly shared sequence variants was considered likely to be a technical artifact of the sequencing pipeline. According to a later genetic analysis, donors in an Asian-associated ancestry cluster had fewer N-insertions in productive TCRs than the approximately 630-donor mean. Most CMV-associated TCR beta chains appeared to be HLA-restricted in a later analysis, and the HLA associations seemed to be driven largely by CMV exposure. The study listed 150 to 200 TCR beta chains as associated with cytomegalovirus. Specific HLA alleles were associated with over 15,000 TCR beta sequences at a false discovery rate of 0.05 in a later analysis. In a later genetic analysis, a missense DCLRE1C variant was associated with V-gene and J-gene trimming of TCR beta chains, and the association was replicated in an independent cohort. Most TCR sequences were observed very rarely across donors, whereas some public TCRs were present in many individuals. Linkage disequilibrium might explain the correlated functional status among segregating V segments, but an unknown experimental factor could not be excluded. In an earlier analysis of about 540 of the donors, most TCR beta V segments were observed in productive rearrangements about 87% or about 30% of the time, broadly matching IMGT annotations. Because the 87-base-pair reads could not distinguish some IMGT-functional V segments, including TRBV6-2 and TRBV6-3, those segments were excluded. Because HLA typing was unavailable for some donors at each locus, only the typed subset was used in association tests. When HLA alleles, especially DR and DQ, strongly co-occurred, attributing TCR associations to individual alleles was difficult. In vitro tests confirmed that a few of the cytomegalovirus-associated TCR beta chains recognize cytomegalovirus antigens.

The TCR originated in a girl aged 2 to 9 in good health and CMV-seronegative. The material sequenced was PBMCs. This sequence uses TRBV7-2 and TRBJ1-2; the D gene cannot be named for sure. CDR3 loop: CASSLAVQSGYTF. The nucleotide sequence is TGTGCCAGCAGCTTAGCGGTACAGTCTGGCTACACCTTC.